The 28 T cell receptor beta chains presented below share a single source sample, sequenced in a study of shared clonotypes between healthy human individuals (dated by TCRdb to the early 2020s). Library generation was performed with the immunoSEQ multiplex PCR assay. Not all clones reach the TCRdb copy of this immuneACCESS table, which keeps in-frame sequences only. Checked studies attribute under half of the gap to unresolved V genes and leave the rest unexplained. Across this sample there are a few million clones, with more than 85% seen only once. About 0.37% of the sample comes from the top ten. The sample taken for sequencing was naive CD4+ T cells from PBMCs. The cell subset or site label corresponds to: CD45RA+ positively selected. The receptors derive from a man aged 18 to 29 in good health. Some clones in this sample may be carry-over from other donors' samples.

The chain carries TRBV28 and TRBJ1-2; TRBD1 aligns across 7 bases. The CDR3 is 14 residues long. Germline CDR1 is MDHEN and CDR2 is SYDVKM. With 6 bases clipped from V and 8 bases from J, the junction kept 12 bases outside the gene matches. CDR3 sequence reads: CASSYSLTGFGYTF. The CDR3 region has the DNA TGTGCCAGCAGCTACTCTCTGACAGGGTTCGGCTACACCTTC.

The chain recombines TRBV18 with TRBJ2-7, with 14 positions matching TRBD2. This CDR3 is 17 amino acids long. V dropped 3 bases and J dropped 2; count of bases not matched to a gene: 6. CDR1 is KGHSH, CDR2 LQKENI, per germline. The CDR3, as DNA: TGTGCCAGCTCACCCGGACTAGCGGGAGGTCTCGCCTACGAGCAGTACTTC. This gives the protein CASSPGLAGGLAYEQYF.

Concerning this clone: Distinct nucleotide sequences in the sample also encode this CDR3. The V and J genes are TRBV2 and TRBJ1-5; D not resolved. CDR3 length equals 14 residues. The V end was cut by 4 bases, the J end by 5 bases, with 12 bases between. Germline values: CDR1 SNHLY, CDR2 FYNNEI. The CDR3: CASSGTGEYQPQHF. The CDR3 DNA reads as TGTGCCAGCAGTGGTACGGGTGAATATCAGCCCCAGCATTTT.

The chain is built from TRBV5-1 and TRBJ2-7; 14 bases are a match to TRBD2. The CDR3 is 19 amino acids. Losses at the gene ends were 3 bases for V and 2 bases for J; bases not matched to a gene: 13. Germline lookup yields CDR1 SGHRS and CDR2 YFSETQ. CDR3 protein: CASSSRLAGGPQATYEQYF. DNA for the CDR3: TGCGCCAGCAGCTCGAGACTAGCGGGAGGGCCTCAAGCGACCTACGAGCAGTACTTC.

About this clone itself: At the DNA level, this CDR3 is encoded by other sequences in the same sample as well. The V call is TRBV6-1, the J call TRBJ1-2; possible D gene TRBD1, 5 bases. Deletions cut 5 bases from V and 5 bases from J, with 9 bases between. The CDR3 totals 12 residues. Germline V gives CDR1 MNHNS, CDR2 SASEGT. CDR3 protein: CASSPQGYGYTF. DNA for the CDR3: TGTGCCAGCAGTCCCCAGGGTTATGGCTACACCTTC.

This chain connects TRBV5-8 to TRBJ2-7; 7 positions match TRBD2. The CDR3 contains 13 residues. Germline CDR1 reads SGHTS; CDR2 reads YDEGEE. V trimming: 4 bases; J trimming: 4 bases; junction bases outside the gene matches: 5. CDR3 protein: CASSPAGVYEQYF. The DNA for the CDR3 is TGTGCCAGCAGCCCGGCGGGGGTTTACGAGCAGTACTTC. The full variable domain, in which reference TRBV5-8 and TRBJ2-7 provide the parts outside the CDR3, is EAGVTQSPTHLIKTRGQQATLRCSPISGHTSVYWYQQALGLGLQFLLWYDEGEERNRGNFPPRFSGRQFPNYSSELNVNALELEDSALYLCASSPAGVYEQYFGPGTRLTVT.

The chain joins TRBV28 to TRBJ2-5; the match to TRBD1 covers 7 bases. V shed 3 bases and J 5 bases; nucleotides not matched to a gene: 6. Germline V gives CDR1 MDHEN, CDR2 SYDVKM. The CDR3 sequence is 14 residues long. The CDR3 is CASSFIGGEETQYF. CDR3 DNA: TGTGCCAGCAGTTTTATAGGGGGCGAGGAGACCCAGTACTTC.

The V and J genes are TRBV19 and TRBJ1-1, with D perhaps TRBD1 (6 bases). The CDR3 totals 14 residues. The V and J ends lost 2 bases and 4 bases respectively, with 11 bases between them. Germline V CDR1 and CDR2: LNHDA, SQIVND (reference sequence). CDR3 region: CASSIQGIGTEAFF. CDR3 sequence (DNA): TGTGCCAGTAGTATACAGGGGATAGGCACTGAAGCTTTCTTT.

The rearrangement links TRBV5-1 to TRBJ1-5; D perhaps matches TRBD1 (5 bases). CDR1 is SGHRS and CDR2 is YFSETQ in the germline V gene. Trimming pared 4 bases from V and 0 bases from J, leaving 14 bases between. This CDR3 is built from 16 residues. The CDR3 loop is CASSRDGGSSNQPQHF. CDR3 DNA sequence: TGCGCCAGCAGCAGGGACGGTGGTTCTAGCAATCAGCCCCAGCATTTT.

The chain links TRBV7-9 to TRBJ1-5, with D possibly matching TRBD1 (6 bases). This CDR3 region has 16 residues. The V end was cut by 2 bases, the J end by 5 bases, with 16 bases between. Germline assignment: CDR1 SEHNR and CDR2 FQNEAQ (reference sequence). The CDR3: CASSLTTGKRDQPQHF. CDR3 nucleotides: TGTGCCAGCAGCTTAACCACAGGGAAGCGGGATCAGCCCCAGCATTTT.

The CDR3 coding sequence is TGTGCCAGCAGGGAGGACAGGGCGTACTGGGGCTCCTACGAGCAGTACTTC. This sequence encodes CASREDRAYWGSYEQYF. The chain is built from TRBV7-3 and TRBJ2-7; 8 nucleotides line up with TRBD1. The CDR3 spans 17 residues. Losses at the gene ends were 6 bases for V and 0 bases for J; bases not matched to a gene: 13. Germline assignment: CDR1 SGHTA and CDR2 FQGTGA.

This chain uses TRBV6-1 with TRBJ2-1, with D tentatively TRBD2 (6 bases). The CDR3 totals 13 residues. Germline V gives CDR1 MNHNS, CDR2 SASEGT. V shed 8 bases and J shed 2 bases, with 10 bases lying between them. The DNA of the CDR3 is TGTGCCAGCTCGGCGGGACCCTACAATGAGCAGTTCTTC. Amino acids: CASSAGPYNEQFF.

This chain connects TRBV19 to TRBJ2-7; the D gene is possibly TRBD2 (6 bases). The germline V gene encodes CDR1 LNHDA and CDR2 SQIVND (reference sequence). With 10 bases removed from V and 6 bases from J, the gap between germline ends came to 16 bases. The CDR3 runs to 12 residues. The DNA of the CDR3 is TGTGCCACTGCGGGGACTCACCTCGAGCAGTACTTC. Translated: CATAGTHLEQYF.

The chain recombines TRBV29-1 with TRBJ2-5; 7 nucleotides line up with TRBD1. The V segment lost 0 bases and the J segment 5 bases; nucleotides outside the gene matches: 12. Germline CDR1 is SQVTM and CDR2 is ANQGSEA. The CDR3 runs to 16 residues. The chain's CDR3 is CSVEDLQGSPRETQYF. The CDR3 region has the DNA TGCAGCGTTGAAGATCTACAGGGGTCCCCCCGGGAGACCCAGTACTTC.

The genes are TRBV4-1 and TRBJ2-7; 15 bases map to TRBD2. The J segment lost 0 bases and the V segment lost 4 bases, leaving 10 bases of the junction unmatched. From germline, CDR1 is MGHRA and CDR2 YSYEKL. CDR3 length: 19 amino acids. The DNA for the CDR3 is TGCGCCAGCAGCCGAAATGCCGGGACTAGCGGGAGGACCTCCTACGAGCAGTACTTC. It codes for CASSRNAGTSGRTSYEQYF.

The chain uses TRBV7-8 and TRBJ1-1; 8 bases fit TRBD1. Losses at the gene ends were 5 bases for V and 4 bases for J; bases not matched to a gene: 9. The CDR3 is 15 amino acids. The germline gives CDR1 SGHVS, CDR2 FQNEAQ. CDR3 nucleotides: TGTGCCAGCAGCCTAACGCTCCAGGGGGCCACTGAAGCTTTCTTT. The encoded protein is CASSLTLQGATEAFF.

The chain has TRBV28 and TRBJ2-7; TRBD2 aligns across 7 bases. The germline V gene encodes CDR1 MDHEN and CDR2 SYDVKM. V trimming: 6 bases; J trimming: 2 bases; junction bases outside the gene matches: 10. The CDR3 is 15 residues long. The DNA of the CDR3 is TGTGCCAGCAGGAGTGGGGGACTATCCCCCTACGAGCAGTACTTC. Amino acid sequence: CASRSGGLSPYEQYF.

The J gene is TRBJ2-3, the V gene TRBV28; 7 bases are a match to TRBD1. Losses at the gene ends were 2 bases for V and 1 base for J; bases not matched to a gene: 3. Germline CDR1 reads MDHEN; CDR2 reads SYDVKM. The CDR3 covers 15 residues. This CDR3 reads CASSLGQGGTDTQYF. DNA for the CDR3: TGTGCCAGCAGTTTAGGGCAGGGGGGCACAGATACGCAGTATTTT.

The chain couples TRBV2 to TRBJ2-7; TRBD1 matches 10 bases. CDR1 is SNHLY and CDR2 is FYNNEI in the germline V gene. This CDR3 region has 15 residues. V gave up 4 bases and J gave up 6 bases; unmatched junction bases: 9. This CDR3 reads CASSVRQGARGEQYF. CDR3 DNA: TGTGCCAGCAGTGTTCGACAGGGGGCAAGGGGCGAGCAGTACTTC.

In regard to this clone: This same CDR3 is encoded by further DNA sequences in the sample. The chain joins TRBV7-2 to TRBJ1-2; D is ambiguous. CDR3 length: 12 amino acids. CDR1 and CDR2 (germline): SGHTA, FQGNSA. Between the trimmed V and J ends, which lost 4 bases and 4 bases, there was a span of 7 bases. The CDR3 sequence: CASSSGFYGYTF. CDR3 DNA sequence: TGTGCCAGCAGCTCGGGGTTCTATGGCTACACCTTC.

The chain couples TRBV25-1 to TRBJ1-2; 11 bases line up with TRBD1. The CDR3 is 16 residues long. Germline V CDR1 and CDR2: MGHDK, SYGVNS. Trimming at V came to 4 bases and at J to 4 bases, leaving 8 bases not matched to a gene. CDR3 in DNA: TGTGCCAGCAGTGCGGACAGGGGGCGCGGTCCCTATGGCTACACCTTC. It codes for CASSADRGRGPYGYTF.

A word on this clone: This CDR3 fails to terminate in the conserved phenylalanine or tryptophan, so it likely reflects a read error. The DNA is left out, because the CDR3 cannot be placed on it with certainty; the CDR3 is given as TCRdb lists it. The V call is TRBV14, the J call TRBJ2-7. The CDR3 numbers 12 amino acids, ends counted. Germline CDR1 SGHDN, CDR2 FVKESK. CDR3 region: CASSPDGRAYYL.

The chain recombines TRBV28 with TRBJ1-4, with a weak D call TRBD1 (6 bases). Trimming stripped 3 bases from V and 7 bases from J, with 15 bases between. Germline V lookup: CDR1 MDHEN, CDR2 SYDVKM. The CDR3 has 15 residues. This chain's CDR3 is CASSFRGGVGEKLFF. The CDR3 region has the DNA TGTGCCAGCAGTTTTCGAGGGGGTGTGGGTGAAAAACTGTTTTTT.

The chain joins TRBV6-5 to TRBJ2-1; unclear D gene. Germline CDR1 reads MNHEY; CDR2 reads SVGAGI. The CDR3 contains 14 residues. The germline V and J ends were trimmed by 2 bases and 8 bases, with 13 bases remaining between them. Here the CDR3 DNA reads TGTGCCAGCAGTTACCCTAACCGACGATATGAGCAGTTCTTC. This translates into CASSYPNRRYEQFF.

The chain joins TRBV15 to TRBJ2-1; the D gene is possibly TRBD2 (6 bases). The length of the CDR3 is 22 residues. Germline V CDR1 and CDR2: LNHNV, YYDKDF (reference sequence). V dropped 3 bases and J dropped 0 bases, with 30 bases sitting between them. The CDR3 here is CATSSPSGAPQQERSSYNEQFF. The CDR3 DNA follows: TGTGCCACCAGCAGCCCCTCGGGAGCACCCCAACAGGAACGGAGCTCCTACAATGAGCAGTTCTTC. The variable domain in full, completed from reference TRBV15 and TRBJ2-1, reads DAMVIQNPRYQVTQFGKPVTLSCSQTLNHNVMYWYQQKSSQAPKLLFHYYDKDFNNEADTPDNFQSRRPNTSFCFLDIRSPGLGDTAMYLCATSSPSGAPQQERSSYNEQFFGPGTRLTVL.

The V gene is TRBV19, the J gene TRBJ1-2; 7 bases agree with TRBD1. The CDR3 covers 13 residues. Trimming cost V 5 bases and J 7 bases; bases outside gene matches: 7. CDR1 and CDR2 from the germline V gene are LNHDA and SQIVND (reference sequence). CDR3 region: CASSPDRERGYTF. CDR3 sequence (DNA): TGTGCCAGTAGTCCAGACAGGGAGCGTGGCTACACCTTC.

The V call is TRBV18, the J call TRBJ1-2; 8 bases agree with TRBD1. Trimming cost V 4 bases and J 10 bases; bases outside gene matches: 11. CDR1 and CDR2 (germline): KGHSH, LQKENI. This CDR3 is built from 14 residues. DNA of the CDR3: TGTGCCAGCTCACATGACGACAGGGGCCTGCCCTACACCTTC. Its protein product is CASSHDDRGLPYTF.

This clone was counted between two and nine times. The chain carries TRBV5-6 and TRBJ2-7; possible D gene TRBD2, 6 bases. Germline lookup yields CDR1 SGHDT and CDR2 YYEEEE. V was trimmed by 4 bases and J by 0 bases, leaving 17 bases between them. The length of the CDR3 is 16 residues. Written as DNA, the CDR3 is TGTGCCAGCAGCAGTGCCAAAGCGGGCCACTCCTACGAGCAGTACTTC. This sequence encodes CASSSAKAGHSYEQYF.